The source of this TCR beta chain is a study of shared clonotypes between healthy human individuals. Study-level background: Donor composition was a couple of women and a few men, aged 18 to 49.

Each donor was a Caucasian adult residing in Nashville, Tennessee. The CDR3 length is 14 residues. Germline V gene data show CDR1 as LGHNA and CDR2 as YSLEER. Trimming took off 4 bases at V and 5 bases at J, with 11 bases between the two ends. TCRdb keeps only in-frame clones here, not all; method: immunoSEQ multiplex PCR. The sample consists of 400,000 to 500,000 clones, 79% of them appearing once. Sequencing was done on a sample of PBMCs. This clonotype was obtained from a woman between 35 and 50 years old in good health. Some clones in this sample may be carry-over from other donors' samples. This rearrangement joins TRBV4-3 to TRBJ2-2, with a tentative D call TRBD2 (6 bases). The CDR3 nucleotides are TGCGCCAGCAGCCCCAGACTAGGAACCGGGGAGCTGTTTTTT. Translation: CASSPRLGTGELFF.